These 15 T cell receptor beta chains share one sample of origin, sequenced in a study of T cell changes during pregnancy in multiple sclerosis. Only in-frame clones appear in the TCRdb table, and some are missing; sequencing was by immunoSEQ multiplex PCR. The sample lists about 70,000 clones; about 90% were seen once. Source: CD4+ T cells from peripheral blood mononuclear cells, taken after pregnancy. These receptor sequences come from a female donor with multiple sclerosis, enrolled in a pregnancy study.

The chain couples TRBV18 to TRBJ2-5, with D maybe TRBD2 (6 bases). Trimming cost V 5 bases and J 5 bases, with 18 bases left between them. Germline-derived CDR1 and CDR2 are KGHSH and LQKENI. This CDR3 region has 15 residues. The CDR3 coding sequence is TGTGCCAGCTCAGCCGGGACTGGCGTTGGTGAGACCCAGTACTTC. Its protein is CASSAGTGVGETQYF.

The chain joins TRBV6-5 to TRBJ2-7; D call uncertain. Germline CDR1 reads MNHEY; CDR2 reads SVGAGI. V lost 6 bases to trimming and J lost 0 bases, with 15 bases between them. The CDR3 consists of 15 residues. In nucleotides, the CDR3 is TGTGCCAGCAGCCCCCTACTCGTTGGCTCCTACGAGCAGTACTTC. Its protein is CASSPLLVGSYEQYF.

This clone was counted only a few times. The chain recombines TRBV6-5 with TRBJ1-4; perhaps TRBD1 as D (5 bases). This CDR3 comprises 15 residues. Trimming cost V 0 bases and J 10 bases, with 15 bases left between them. Germline-derived CDR1 and CDR2 are MNHEY and SVGAGI. CDR3 DNA: TGTGCCAGCAGTTACTCGAAGGGGTCGTTGGGAAAACTGTTTTTT. As protein: CASSYSKGSLGKLFF.

This chain connects TRBV9 to TRBJ2-7, with D maybe TRBD2 (5 bases). CDR3 size: 15 residues. V was pared by 3 bases and J by 1 base, with 14 bases between. The germline CDR1 and CDR2 sequences are SGDLS and YYNGEE. As DNA, the CDR3 is TGTGCCAGCAGCGGAGGGCCTCCCCCATCCTACGAGCAGTACTTC. Its translation is CASSGGPPPSYEQYF.

This clone came up a few times. The chain combines TRBV18 with TRBJ2-7; 10 bases are a match to TRBD2. The junction had 7 bases not matched to a gene; V was cut back by 3 bases and J by 5 bases. Germline V gene lookup returns CDR1 KGHSH and CDR2 LQKENI. The CDR3 has 15 residues. The CDR3 loop reads CASSPLGLAGDEQYF. The CDR3, as DNA: TGTGCCAGCTCACCCTTAGGCCTAGCGGGGGACGAGCAGTACTTC.

The rearrangement uses TRBV5-6 and TRBJ1-2, with D perhaps TRBD1 (6 bases). The CDR3 consists of 14 residues. V lost 7 bases to trimming and J lost 4 bases, with 17 bases between them. The germline gives CDR1 SGHDT, CDR2 YYEEEE. CDR3 protein: CASRGRGRGYGYTF. As DNA, the CDR3 is TGTGCCAGCCGGGGCAGGGGCCGGGGCTATGGCTACACCTTC.

The table lists this clone with a few counts. This chain uses TRBV30 with TRBJ2-7; 9 positions agree with TRBD2. Losses at the gene ends were 0 bases for V and 7 bases for J; bases not matched to a gene: 13. From germline, CDR1 is GTSNPN and CDR2 SVGIG (reference sequence). There are 16 residues in the CDR3. CDR3 residues: CAWSVPALAGPLEQYF. In DNA form, the CDR3 reads TGTGCCTGGAGTGTACCGGCCCTAGCGGGGCCTTTGGAGCAGTACTTC.

V gene TRBV2 combines with J gene TRBJ1-1; TRBD1 matches 10 bases. V was pared by 6 bases and J by 6 bases, with 7 bases of the junction left unmatched. The CDR3 extends over 14 amino acids. CDR1 is SNHLY and CDR2 is FYNNEI in the germline V gene. As DNA, the CDR3 is TGTGCCAGCAGGGCGCTGACAGGGGGCGCTGAAGCTTTCTTT. This translates into CASRALTGGAEAFF.

The V gene is TRBV19, the J gene TRBJ2-2; 9 bases match TRBD1. This CDR3 has 17 residues. The germline CDR1 and CDR2 sequences are LNHDA and SQIVND (reference sequence). Unmatched junction bases numbered 8, after V lost 0 bases and J lost 6 bases. Here the CDR3 DNA reads TGTGCCAGTAGTATAGACTCCCGGGACAGGGATCCCGGGGAGCTGTTTTTT. Its translation is CASSIDSRDRDPGELFF.

V gene TRBV28 combines with J gene TRBJ2-3; D perhaps matches TRBD2 (5 bases). The germline CDR1 and CDR2 sequences are MDHEN and SYDVKM. Trimming stripped 5 bases from V and 5 bases from J, with 8 bases between. The CDR3 extends over 12 amino acids. CDR3 in amino acids: CASSLGGDTQYF. The CDR3 DNA follows: TGTGCCAGCAGTCTAGGAGGAGATACGCAGTATTTT.

The chain combines TRBV7-8 with TRBJ1-4, with 9 bases matching TRBD1. The ends lost 3 bases at V and 5 bases at J; junction bases unmatched: 10. The CDR3 loop spans 17 amino acids. Germline V lookup: CDR1 SGHVS, CDR2 FQNEAQ. CDR3 sequence (DNA): TGTGCCAGCAGCTTTGGGTTTACGGGACAGGGAAATGAAAAACTGTTTTTT. Protein: CASSFGFTGQGNEKLFF.

The chain employs TRBV19 and TRBJ2-1, with 8 bases fitting TRBD2. CDR3 size: 16 residues. Germline V gives CDR1 LNHDA, CDR2 SQIVND (reference sequence). The junction had 8 bases not matched to a gene; V was cut back by 3 bases and J by 4 bases. The CDR3 here is CASSIGRTSGYNEQFF. DNA for the CDR3: TGTGCCAGTAGTATTGGTCGAACTAGCGGTTACAATGAGCAGTTCTTC.

V and J are TRBV5-1 and TRBJ2-7; D gene unclear. Trimming stripped 0 bases from V and 2 bases from J, with 6 bases between. The CDR3 is 13 amino acids. Looked up from germline, CDR1 is SGHRS and CDR2 is YFSETQ. CDR3 nucleotides: TGCGCCAGCAGCTTGGGGCCAACCTACGAGCAGTACTTC. This gives the protein CASSLGPTYEQYF. Using reference TRBV5-1 and TRBJ2-7 for the parts outside the CDR3, the full variable domain is KAGVTQTPRYLIKTRGQQVTLSCSPISGHRSVSWYQQTPGQGLQFLFEYFSETQRNKGNFPGRFSGRQFSNSRSEMNVSTLELGDSALYLCASSLGPTYEQYFGPGTRLTVT.

The gene calls are TRBV6-5 and TRBJ1-5; D is unclear. The V and J ends lost 2 bases and 7 bases respectively, with 9 bases between them. Germline V lookup: CDR1 MNHEY, CDR2 SVGAGI. The CDR3 runs 13 residues. The CDR3 reads CASSYREGQPQHF. The DNA of the CDR3 is TGTGCCAGCAGTTACAGGGAGGGACAGCCCCAGCATTTT.

The rearrangement joins TRBV18 to TRBJ2-1; 9 nucleotides agree with TRBD2. Germline assignment: CDR1 KGHSH and CDR2 LQKENI. V shed 2 bases and J 9 bases; nucleotides not matched to a gene: 8. This CDR3 comprises 15 residues. Written as DNA, the CDR3 is TGTGCCAGCTCACCAGTTCTTAGCGGGAGCGGTGAGCAGTTCTTC. It specifies CASSPVLSGSGEQFF. The full variable domain, its missing parts supplied by reference TRBV18 and TRBJ2-1, is NAGVMQNPRHLVRRRGQEARLRCSPMKGHSHVYWYRQLPEEGLKFMVYLQKENIIDESGMPKERFSAEFPKEGPSILRIQQVVRGDSAAYFCASSPVLSGSGEQFFGPGTRLTVL.